One and the same sample provided the 5 T cell receptor beta chains below, sequenced in a study of immune evolution from preneoplasia to lung adenocarcinoma. Profiled with immunoSEQ multiplex PCR; TCRdb holds only in-frame clones, not every one. The sample contains approximately 4,700 clones, over 65% of which appear only once. Material: FFPE adjacent normal lung tissue. All receptors come from a person aged 55-85 years with lung adenocarcinoma.

The rearrangement links TRBV4-2 to TRBJ2-1; D assignment may be TRBD1 or TRBD2 (5 bases each). The germline CDR1 and CDR2 sequences are LGHNA and YNFKEQ. V was cut by 5 bases and J by 10 bases, with 21 bases left in between. The CDR3 contains 15 residues. Here the CDR3 DNA reads TGTGCCAGCAGCAGCAGCCGGGACCCCACCCAAGAGCAGTTCTTC. Encoded protein: CASSSSRDPTQEQFF.

The chain couples TRBV9 to TRBJ2-1; 8 bases match TRBD1. The CDR3 consists of 12 residues. Germline CDR1 SGDLS, CDR2 YYNGEE. Trimming cost V 5 bases and J 10 bases; bases outside gene matches: 5. CDR3 DNA sequence: TGTGCCAGCAGTTCAGGGGGCTGGGAGCAGTTCTTC. Its protein product is CASSSGGWEQFF. Complete variable domain (other parts from reference TRBV9 and TRBJ2-1): DSGVTQTPKHLITATGQRVTLRCSPRSGDLSVYWYQQSLDQGLQFLIQYYNGEERAKGNILERFSAQQFPDLHSELNLSSLELGDSALYFCASSSGGWEQFFGPGTRLTVL.

This chain joins TRBV28 and TRBJ2-7; D is ambiguous. Germline loops: CDR1 MDHEN, CDR2 SYDVKM. V was clipped by 6 bases and J by 5 bases, with 11 bases between them. CDR3 length equals 12 residues. The CDR3 sequence is CASSRARDEQYF. For the CDR3, the DNA is TGTGCCAGCAGCCGAGCCCGGGACGAGCAGTACTTC.

The rearrangement links TRBV2 to TRBJ1-4; D unresolved. With 6 bases removed from V and 5 bases from J, the gap between germline ends came to 16 bases. This CDR3 spans 15 amino acids. Germline CDR1 reads SNHLY; CDR2 reads FYNNEI. CDR3 residues: CASRLLTSGNEKLFF. DNA for the CDR3: TGTGCCAGCAGACTCCTGACCTCGGGAAATGAAAAACTGTTTTTT.

The chain has TRBV6-4 and TRBJ2-3; the match to TRBD2 covers 11 bases. V was pared by 3 bases and J by 0 bases, with 14 bases of the junction left unmatched. CDR3 length equals 20 residues. Per germline, CDR1 MRHNA and CDR2 SNTAGT. CDR3 DNA sequence: TGTGCCAGCAGTGAACTCTCCCCACTAGCGGGGGTCCTCAGCACAGATACGCAGTATTTT. It translates to CASSELSPLAGVLSTDTQYF.